Below are 31 T cell receptor beta chains sequenced from a single sample in a study of spatial heterogeneity in lung cancer. Study-wide findings and caveats: Within tumors, counts of expanded alpha and beta TCRs tracked tumor mutation counts.

For these receptors, no antigen is known. The time point denotes: sample taken at primary tumor resection. TCRdb independently ran MiXCR on the 5' RACE reads; one entry per CDR3 protein. The sample shows over 8,500 distinct CDR3 sequences, over 11% of them seen only once. This material consisted of lung tumor tissue, taken at surgery. Receptors originate from a male donor with early-stage non-small cell lung cancer.

To note about this clonotype: The junction differs from germline at one of its ends, possibly a read error. The CDR3: CASSIDTQYF. CDR3 in DNA: TGTGCCAGCAGCATAGATACGCAGTATTTT. The chain employs TRBV11-2 and TRBJ2-3; D is undetermined. Germline assignment: CDR1 SGHAT and CDR2 FQNNGV. The length of the CDR3 is 10 residues.

This clonotype appeared many times. V usage is TRBV6-1 and J usage is TRBJ2-2; D is undetermined. Germline CDR1 is MNHNS and CDR2 is SASEGT. This CDR3 comprises 15 residues. V gave up 6 bases and J gave up 1 base, with 12 bases separating them. CDR3: CASRFFSENTGELFF. The DNA for the CDR3 is TGTGCCAGCAGATTCTTCTCCGAGAACACCGGGGAGCTGTTTTTT.

This clonotype was observed at least ten times. This sequence joins TRBV2 and TRBJ1-1, with D hard to call. V gave up 8 bases and J gave up 0 bases, with 10 bases separating them. Germline V lookup: CDR1 SNHLY, CDR2 FYNNEI. This CDR3 spans 13 amino acids. The CDR3 nucleotides read TGTGCCAGCCGGTCCTTTATGAACACTGAAGCTTTCTTT. Encoded protein: CASRSFMNTEAFF.

By frequency in the sample, this clonotype is medium-sized (0.01 to 0.1%). The rearrangement joins TRBV12-3 or TRBV12-4 to TRBJ1-1, with 7 bases aligning to TRBD1. V lost 3 bases, J lost 4 bases, and 5 bases stayed unmatched. This CDR3 is 14 amino acids long. DNA of the CDR3: TGTGCCAGCAGTTTTCAGGGGGGCAGCACTGAAGCTTTCTTT. Translating it yields CASSFQGGSTEAFF.

In this sample, this clonotype is medium-sized. This chain joins TRBV29-1 and TRBJ2-7; D may be TRBD2 (6 bases). Trimming stripped 6 bases from V and 3 bases from J, with 12 bases between. Germline values: CDR1 SQVTM, CDR2 ANQGSEA. This CDR3 comprises 12 residues. The CDR3 is CSVVVGGYEQYF. The CDR3, as DNA: TGCAGCGTCGTCGTGGGGGGCTACGAGCAGTACTTC.

Within the sample, this clonotype is medium-sized (0.01 to 0.1%). V usage is TRBV5-1 and J usage is TRBJ1-1; no clear D gene. Trimming took 0 bases from V and 2 from J, leaving 8 bases between them. This CDR3 is built from 14 residues. Germline CDR1 SGHRS, CDR2 YFSETQ. DNA of the CDR3: TGCGCCAGCAGCTTGGACACCTTTAACACTGAAGCTTTCTTT. It is translated as CASSLDTFNTEAFF.

This clonotype was picked up many times. The J gene is TRBJ2-7, the V gene TRBV7-2; no firm D call. The V gene lost 7 bases and the J gene lost 7 bases, with 14 bases spanning the gap. Germline values: CDR1 SGHTA, CDR2 FQGNSA. CDR3 length: 12 residues. The CDR3 loop reads CASNTFTEEQYF. CDR3 bases: TGTGCCAGCAACACTTTCACAGAAGAGCAGTACTTC. The full variable domain, its missing parts supplied by reference TRBV7-2 and TRBJ2-7, is GAGVSQSPSNKVTEKGKDVELRCDPISGHTALYWYRQSLGQGLEFLIYFQGNSAPDKSGLPSDRFSAERTGGSVSTLTIQRTQQEDSAVYLCASNTFTEEQYFGPGTRLTVT.

This clonotype is labeled medium-sized. This rearrangement joins TRBV6-1 to TRBJ2-1, with 8 bases that match TRBD2. This CDR3 is built from 17 residues. Germline V gene data show CDR1 as MNHNS and CDR2 as SASEGT. Germline trimming cut 0 bases from V and 3 bases from J; bases unmatched to any gene: 7. CDR3 loop: CASSEAPGGVFYNEQFF. The CDR3 coding sequence is TGTGCCAGCAGTGAAGCACCCGGGGGGGTTTTCTACAATGAGCAGTTCTTC.

In its sample, this clonotype is medium-sized. The chain carries TRBV6-6 and TRBJ2-1; 11 nucleotides agree with TRBD2. CDR1 is MNHNY, CDR2 SVGAGI, per germline (reference sequence). There are 21 residues in the CDR3. V lost 7 bases, J lost 1 base, and 21 bases stayed unmatched. The DNA for the CDR3 is TGTGCCAGCAATTCAGGGGTGTTAGCGGGAGGGACCTCTCTTTCCTACAATGAGCAGTTCTTC. It is translated as CASNSGVLAGGTSLSYNEQFF.

This clonotype has a count of ten or more. The rearrangement joins TRBV9 to TRBJ1-6; TRBD1 might be the D (5 bases). Trimming left V 0 bases short and J 7 bases short, with 11 bases between. CDR1 is SGDLS and CDR2 is YYNGEE in the germline V gene. The CDR3 is 15 amino acids. DNA for the CDR3: TGTGCCAGCAGCGTAGAGGGACCGGTAAATTCACCCCTCCACTTT. It yields the protein CASSVEGPVNSPLHF.

The J gene is TRBJ1-1, the V gene TRBV3-1; D is undetermined. V was clipped by 4 bases and J by 0 bases, with 6 bases between them. This CDR3 comprises 13 residues. Per germline, CDR1 LGHDT and CDR2 YNNKEL (reference sequence). The CDR3 DNA reads as TGTGCCAGCAGCCCTACCCTGAACACTGAAGCTTTCTTT. Translating it yields CASSPTLNTEAFF.

This clonotype has ten or more counts. V usage is TRBV18 and J usage is TRBJ2-3; TRBD1 matches at 9 bases. V was clipped by 2 bases and J by 7 bases; unmatched bases: 4. The CDR3 contains 14 residues. Germline V CDR1 and CDR2: KGHSH, LQKENI. For the CDR3, the DNA is TGTGCCAGCTCACCAGACAGGGGGGATAATACGCAGTATTTT. This codes for CASSPDRGDNTQYF.

This clonotype was picked up many times. This sequence joins TRBV27 and TRBJ2-1, with 7 bases aligning to TRBD2. The CDR3 runs to 16 residues. Looked up from germline, CDR1 is MNHEY and CDR2 is SMNVEV (reference sequence). The junction had 13 bases not matched to a gene; V was cut back by 8 bases and J by 3 bases. CDR3 protein: CASSFTAGAVYNEQFF. CDR3 bases: TGTGCCAGCTCCTTTACGGCGGGAGCGGTCTACAATGAGCAGTTCTTC.

This clonotype is large. The J gene is TRBJ2-7, the V gene TRBV3-1; D might be TRBD1 (6 bases). The germline V and J ends were trimmed by 2 bases and 2 bases, with 10 bases remaining between them. Germline V CDR1 and CDR2: LGHDT, YNNKEL (reference sequence). The CDR3 is 14 amino acids. CDR3: CASSQRGSTYEQYF. The CDR3 DNA follows: TGTGCCAGCAGCCAAAGGGGGTCCACCTACGAGCAGTACTTC.

The sample holds many counts of this clonotype. The chain is built from TRBV12-3 or TRBV12-4 and TRBJ1-3, with 7 bases aligning to TRBD1. The CDR3 is made up of 15 amino acids. V shed 4 bases and J 0 bases; nucleotides not matched to a gene: 3. CDR3 nucleotide sequence: TGTGCCAGCAGTTGGGGACAGTACTCTGGAAACACCATATATTTT. Translating gives CASSWGQYSGNTIYF.

The V and J genes are TRBV27 and TRBJ2-5, with TRBD2 matching 8 bases. The CDR3 totals 16 residues. Trimming removed 4 bases from V and 6 bases from J; junction bases left unmatched: 13. Germline V gene lookup returns CDR1 MNHEY and CDR2 SMNVEV (reference sequence). In DNA, the CDR3 is TGTGCCAGCAGTTCCCTAGCGGGTCACGGGGTGAAGACCCAGTACTTC. Encoded protein: CASSSLAGHGVKTQYF.

The chain employs TRBV7-3 and TRBJ2-1; D gene unclear. V lost 0 bases and J 0 bases, leaving 9 bases between the germline ends. Germline CDR1 is SGHTA and CDR2 is FQGTGA. This CDR3 has 16 residues. CDR3 nucleotides: TGTGCCAGCAGCTTAACGGTAGGACCCTCCTACAATGAGCAGTTCTTC. It encodes CASSLTVGPSYNEQFF.

Many counts were recorded for this clonotype. V and J are TRBV6-2 or TRBV6-3 and TRBJ2-7; TRBD1 might be the D (5 bases). The V gene lost 2 bases and the J gene lost 2 bases, with 13 bases spanning the gap. CDR3 length equals 15 residues. The germline CDR1 and CDR2 sequences are MNHEY and SVGEGT. CDR3 sequence: CASSYPMTVAYEQYF. CDR3 DNA sequence: TGTGCCAGCAGTTACCCAATGACAGTAGCCTACGAGCAGTACTTC.

The chain has TRBV7-9 and TRBJ2-5; D is ambiguous. The V and J ends lost 4 bases and 10 bases respectively, with 13 bases between them. The CDR3 extends over 12 amino acids. CDR1 is SEHNR and CDR2 is FQNEAQ in the germline V gene (reference sequence). Here the CDR3 DNA reads TGTGCCAGCAGCTCCTCGAATTTTGGCCAGTACTTC. Translating it yields CASSSSNFGQYF.

This clonotype was seen ten or more times. The chain combines TRBV7-2 with TRBJ2-4; 9 bases fit TRBD1. From germline, CDR1 is SGHTA and CDR2 FQGNSA. After removal of 3 bases from V and 6 bases from J, the junction contained 3 bases not matched to a gene. The CDR3 has 14 residues. The CDR3 here is CASSLTGGPNIQYF. In DNA form, the CDR3 reads TGTGCCAGCAGCTTGACAGGGGGTCCAAACATTCAGTACTTC.

This clonotype was recorded at least ten times. The rearrangement uses TRBV7-2 and TRBJ2-7; 9 bases fit TRBD1. The trim removed 1 base at V and 2 bases at J, leaving 6 bases unmatched. CDR3 size: 16 residues. The germline V gene has CDR1 SGHTA and CDR2 FQGNSA. CDR3 sequence reads: CASSLERDRVPYEQYF. The CDR3 DNA sequence: TGTGCCAGCAGCTTAGAAAGGGACAGGGTACCCTACGAGCAGTACTTC.

The rearrangement joins TRBV5-1 to TRBJ2-1; tentative D call: TRBD2 (6 bases). The germline CDR1 and CDR2 sequences are SGHRS and YFSETQ. CDR3 length equals 16 residues. V was shortened by 7 bases and J by 0 bases, with 17 bases between the two germline ends. CDR3 sequence: CASYAWAGSSYNEQFF. The CDR3 DNA follows: TGCGCCAGCTACGCTTGGGCCGGGAGCTCCTACAATGAGCAGTTCTTC.

Many counts were recorded for this clonotype. The chain employs TRBV7-2 and TRBJ1-6; TRBD1 matches at 9 bases. Germline V gives CDR1 SGHTA, CDR2 FQGNSA. J gave up 10 bases and V 4 bases, and 5 bases lay outside the gene matches. The CDR3 length is 14 residues. The CDR3 coding sequence is TGTGCCAGCAGCTCACAGGGGGCTCGGTCACCCCTCCACTTT. Translating gives CASSSQGARSPLHF.

This clonotype was seen many times. The chain employs TRBV27 and TRBJ1-5, with 8 bases identical to TRBD1. Germline-derived CDR1 and CDR2 are MNHEY and SMNVEV (reference sequence). V lost 4 bases, J lost 4 bases, and 9 bases stayed unmatched. The CDR3 is made up of 16 amino acids. The CDR3 loop is CASSSQGATLNQPQHF. DNA of the CDR3: TGTGCCAGCAGTTCTCAGGGGGCGACCCTAAATCAGCCCCAGCATTTT.

This clonotype showed up many times. V usage is TRBV4-3 and J usage is TRBJ1-4, with a tentative D call TRBD1 (5 bases). The CDR3 consists of 17 residues. V lost 1 base and J 2 bases, leaving 14 bases between the germline ends. Germline CDR1 LGHNA, CDR2 YSLEER. The CDR3 is CASSQGWRQGTNEKLFF. The CDR3 coding sequence is TGCGCCAGCAGCCAAGGTTGGCGTCAGGGCACTAATGAAAAACTGTTTTTT.

By share, this clonotype ranks as medium-sized. The genes are TRBV9 and TRBJ2-7; 7 bases fit TRBD2. The CDR3 spans 15 residues. The germline V gene encodes CDR1 SGDLS and CDR2 YYNGEE. V shed 7 bases and J 6 bases; nucleotides not matched to a gene: 16. CDR3 protein: CASSPSRGLPSEQYF. The CDR3, as DNA: TGTGCCAGCTCCCCGTCCCGGGGACTACCTTCCGAGCAGTACTTC.

This clonotype appeared many times. V is TRBV6-1 and J is TRBJ1-5; TRBD1 is a possible D gene (5 bases). The germline V gene encodes CDR1 MNHNS and CDR2 SASEGT. The V end was cut by 4 bases, the J end by 6 bases, with 19 bases between. CDR3 length equals 16 residues. The CDR3: CASSGPQGRLGQPQHF. CDR3 nucleotide sequence: TGTGCCAGCAGTGGGCCGCAGGGAAGGCTGGGTCAGCCCCAGCATTTT.

This clonotype has a count of ten or more. The gene calls are TRBV29-1 and TRBJ1-5, with D unclear. Germline CDR1 and CDR2: SQVTM and ANQGSEA. The germline V and J ends were trimmed by 7 bases and 6 bases, with 13 bases remaining between them. This CDR3 is 12 amino acids long. The CDR3 spells CSGGSLGQPQHF. As DNA, the CDR3 is TGCAGCGGCGGGTCTCTTGGTCAGCCCCAGCATTTT.

Relative to its sample, this clonotype is medium-sized. The CDR3 spells CASSLVQAIYNEQFF. The CDR3 DNA sequence: TGTGCCAGCAGCTTAGTGCAGGCTATCTACAATGAGCAGTTCTTC. The V and J genes are TRBV11-2 and TRBJ2-1; D is undetermined. The ends were cut back, 1 base at V and 3 bases at J, with 10 bases in the middle. In germline, CDR1 is SGHAT, CDR2 FQNNGV. The CDR3 is made up of 15 amino acids.

This clonotype was counted at least ten times. The chain couples TRBV29-1 to TRBJ2-7; D unresolved. V was clipped by 3 bases and J by 0 bases, with 12 bases between them. This CDR3 has 14 residues. Per the germline V gene, CDR1 is SQVTM and CDR2 is ANQGSEA. The CDR3 sequence: CSVEFVQSSYEQYF. The CDR3 nucleotides read TGCAGCGTTGAGTTCGTACAGTCCTCCTACGAGCAGTACTTC.

This clonotype showed up many times. This rearrangement joins TRBV3-1 to TRBJ2-1, with 7 bases aligning to TRBD2. V lost 3 bases to trimming and J lost 8 bases; unmatched junction nucleotides: 16. The CDR3 is 17 amino acids. Per the germline V gene, CDR1 is LGHDT and CDR2 is YNNKEL (reference sequence). CDR3 sequence (DNA): TGTGCCAGCAGCCAGCTCCGAATAGCGGGTGTACTGGATGAGCAGTTCTTC. This sequence encodes CASSQLRIAGVLDEQFF.